Listed below are T cell receptor beta chains from one sample, sequenced in a study of cytomegalovirus exposure and HLA in healthy donors. Here immunoSEQ multiplex PCR was the method, and the copy in TCRdb shows in-frame clones only, minus some. In the table there are tens of thousands of clones, around 94% of which are singletons. The specimen was PBMCs. Every receptor here comes from a woman younger than 35 in good health and CMV-seronegative. Both conserved end residues are part of each CDR3. Clone sizes are given selectively: once, few, many, or a class where the clone is expanded.

CDR3aa	j_gene	v_gene	abundance
CASSLVISGSEQFF	TRBJ2-1	TRBV7-8	.
CATHRDILLHEQYF	TRBJ2-7	TRBV2	.
CASTVETDTGELFF	TRBJ2-2	TRBV2	.
CASSKIDRGGYGYTF	TRBJ1-2	TRBV7-9	.
CASSIGTGNHEQYF	TRBJ2-7	TRBV27	.
CASSPTGTGNSPLHF	TRBJ1-6	TRBV18	.
CASSSPPPREADTQYF	TRBJ2-3	TRBV7-8	.
CASSVGTGGEKQYF	TRBJ2-7	TRBV2	.
CVSGLPTGGWGEKLFF	TRBJ1-4	TRBV28	.
CASSQGRDASYEQYF	TRBJ2-7	TRBV4-3	.
CASSLVEGVEQYF	TRBJ2-7	TRBV7-9	.
CASSQWREGNEQFF	TRBJ2-1	TRBV4-2	.
CASTSGVSSNEQFF	TRBJ2-1	TRBV19	.
CASSPRDFPSYEQYF	TRBJ2-7	TRBV2	.
CASSLTLETANTGELFF	TRBJ2-2	TRBV7-3	.
CASSFLAEQFF	TRBJ2-1	TRBV28	once
CASSPSIKGDGTDTQYF	TRBJ2-3	TRBV7-6	.
CASSQEASGHNEQFF	TRBJ2-1	TRBV4-2	.
CASSLAPLAGGDEQFF	TRBJ2-1	TRBV7-7	.
CACTGSRMEAFF	TRBJ1-1	TRBV30	.
CASSIGTASGANVLTF	TRBJ2-6	TRBV19	.
CASSLFTGVRETQYF	TRBJ2-5	TRBV14	.
CASSLRAGEDGELFF	TRBJ2-2	TRBV5-1	.
CASSLGDSQNIQYF	TRBJ2-4	TRBV7-8	.
CASSFLRAGGPIEQYF	TRBJ2-7	TRBV27	once
CAIGGTANTEAFF	TRBJ1-1	TRBV10-3	.
CATSPDRGEGNQPQHF	TRBJ1-5	TRBV15	.
CASSVAPVSNTGELFF	TRBJ2-2	TRBV9	once
CSVEAPTSGRARAGELFF	TRBJ2-2	TRBV29-1	.
CATSDRLSYEQYF	TRBJ2-7	TRBV27	.
CASSLVQGASYEQYF	TRBJ2-7	TRBV5-1	.
CAISEGTDSGNTIYF	TRBJ1-3	TRBV10-3	once
CASSPGGASYEQYF	TRBJ2-7	TRBV5-4	.
CASSLRQNNEKLFF	TRBJ1-4	TRBV7-9	once
CASSLGQYNEQFF	TRBJ2-1	TRBV5-4	.
CASSEAGVGQPQHF	TRBJ1-5	TRBV10-1	.
CASRWQGAGDTEAFF	TRBJ1-1	TRBV2	.
CASSHGGVGYEQYF	TRBJ2-7	TRBV6-6	once
CASSESQGNYGYTF	TRBJ1-2	TRBV6-1	.
CASSWGLSYEQYF	TRBJ2-7	TRBV7-2	.